This TCR beta chain was sequenced during a study of cytomegalovirus exposure and HLA in healthy donors. Whole-study results and caveats: It was reportedly the case that the classifier diagnosed cytomegalovirus status with high specificity and sensitivity. Within the 120 or so validation repertoires, first-cohort TCR clusters tended to co-occur, according to a later analysis. Three chains linked to CMV were shown in vitro to be specific for CMV antigens.

About this clone: Its specificity is not known.

The CDR3 totals 14 residues. Germline CDR1 and CDR2: SGDLS and YYNGEE. The germline V and J ends were trimmed by 3 bases and 6 bases, with 12 bases remaining between them. Assay used: immunoSEQ multiplex PCR; TCRdb lists only in-frame clones, some missing. The sample has 150,000 to 200,000 clones; roughly 83% are singletons. It was the approximately 130-subject validation cohort, separate from the approximately 620-subject first cohort, to which the donors belonged. Source material: PBMCs. The TCR sequence derives from a man between 25 and 39 years old in good health and CMV-seropositive. V gene TRBV9 combines with J gene TRBJ1-4; weak D call: TRBD1 (5 bases). The CDR3 loop reads CASSAGGNYEKLFF. In DNA, the CDR3 is TGTGCCAGCAGCGCCGGGGGAAACTATGAAAAACTGTTTTTT.